These 13 T cell receptor beta chains share one sample of origin, sequenced in a study of regulatory T cells in long-lasting Graves disease. Time point: newly diagnosed GD, antithyroid drugs for less than 3 months. Following extraction of RNA from PBMCs, that RNA was used to make the TCR library. The TCR beta library used iRepertoire HTBI primers with Arm-PCR amplification of CDR3. In TCRdb, the multiplex PCR reads were re-called with MiXCR into one record per CDR3 protein. The data hold about 460,000 distinct CDR3 sequences, with less than 15% observed a single time. Separately, the same data were catalogued under a study of T cells in Graves' hyperthyroidism and ophthalmopathy.

Here the sequenced sample was peripheral blood mononuclear cells (PBMCs), taken at new diagnosis, from a patient treated with antithyroid drugs. All receptors come from a woman between 45 and 60 years old with Graves disease.

This clonotype came up a few times. The rearrangement joins TRBV9 to TRBJ2-1, with a tentative D call TRBD2 (5 bases). V was cut by 3 bases and J by 5 bases, with 12 bases left in between. Germline CDR1 SGDLS, CDR2 YYNGEE. This CDR3 region has 14 residues. CDR3 residues: CASSGADTDNEQFF. In nucleotides, the CDR3 is TGTGCCAGCAGCGGAGCGGATACGGACAATGAGCAGTTCTTC. The full variable domain, with the rest looked up from reference TRBV9 and TRBJ2-1, is DSGVTQTPKHLITATGQRVTLRCSPRSGDLSVYWYQQSLDQGLQFLIQYYNGEERAKGNILERFSAQQFPDLHSELNLSSLELGDSALYFCASSGADTDNEQFFGPGTRLTVL.

The sample holds many counts of this clonotype. The chain employs TRBV11-1 and TRBJ2-1, with D hard to call. The CDR3 loop spans 12 amino acids. Germline CDR1 and CDR2: SGHAT and FQDESV (reference sequence). V dropped 6 bases and J dropped 4 bases, with 7 bases sitting between them. This CDR3 is CASSFTYNEQFF. CDR3 DNA: TGTGCCAGCAGTTTTACATACAATGAGCAGTTCTTC.

A note on this clonotype: A single base separates this from a much larger clone, so it may be a read error. This CDR3 fails to terminate in the conserved phenylalanine or tryptophan, so it likely reflects a read error. V is TRBV5-5 and J is TRBJ1-5; no reliable D call. The CDR3 covers 17 residues. Trimming took 0 bases from V and 0 from J, leaving 13 bases between them. Per the germline V gene, CDR1 is SGHKS and CDR2 is YYEKEE (reference sequence). CDR3 DNA: TGTGCCAGCAGCTTGGTCGGAGGCGGGAATAGCAATCAGCCCCAGCATCTT. The encoded protein is CASSLVGGGNSNQPQHL.

This clonotype occurred a few times. The chain employs TRBV4-1 and TRBJ2-3; D may match TRBD1 or TRBD2 (5 bases each). The CDR3 is made up of 15 amino acids. V was clipped by 0 bases and J by 4 bases, with 11 bases between them. The germline gives CDR1 MGHRA, CDR2 YSYEKL. Here the CDR3 reads CASSQDWDGADTQYF. The CDR3 DNA reads as TGCGCCAGCAGCCAAGATTGGGACGGAGCAGATACGCAGTATTTT.

This clonotype was picked up many times. DNA of the CDR3: TGTGCCAGCAGCTTAACGTTGGTAGCGGGCCACACCGGGGAGCTGTTTTTT. Translating gives CASSLTLVAGHTGELFF. The chain combines TRBV7-3 with TRBJ2-2; 7 nucleotides align to TRBD2. The CDR3 is 17 residues long. Germline V gene data show CDR1 as SGHTA and CDR2 as FQGTGA. V lost 0 bases and J lost 3; bases outside the gene matches: 7. The full variable domain, its missing parts supplied by reference TRBV7-3 and TRBJ2-2, is GAGVSQTPSNKVTEKGKYVELRCDPISGHTALYWYRQSLGQGPEFLIYFQGTGAADDSGLPNDRFFAVRPEGSVSTLKIQRTERGDSAVYLCASSLTLVAGHTGELFFGEGSRLTVL.

The chain couples TRBV6-2 or TRBV6-3 to TRBJ2-5; D unclear. Germline V CDR1 and CDR2: MNHEY, SVGEGT. Trimming left V 5 bases short and J 7 bases short, with 8 bases between. CDR3 length: 11 residues. For the CDR3, the DNA is TGTGCCAGCAGTGCGCCGGCGACCCAGTACTTC. As protein: CASSAPATQYF.

This clonotype was seen ten or more times. CDR3 DNA sequence: TGTGCCAGCAGTTACACTAGCGGGAGACCCTACGAGCAGTACTTC. It encodes CASSYTSGRPYEQYF. This chain uses TRBV6-5 with TRBJ2-7; 11 bases are a match to TRBD2. Germline CDR1 reads MNHEY; CDR2 reads SVGAGI. The V and J ends lost 2 bases and 2 bases, in that order; junction bases with no gene match: 2. CDR3 length equals 15 residues.

A remark on this clonotype: A much larger clone sits a single nucleotide away, making a read error possible. The V and J genes are TRBV11-2 and TRBJ2-1; 9 nucleotides align to TRBD1. This CDR3 has 15 amino acids. CDR1 and CDR2 (germline): SGHAT, FQNNGV. The CDR3 nucleotides are TGTGCCAGCAGCCTGGCCGGGACAGGGTTTTTTGAGCAGTCCTTC. It codes for CASSLAGTGFFEQSF.

This chain uses TRBV3-1 with TRBJ2-2; D gene unclear. The CDR3 is 14 amino acids. The germline gives CDR1 LGHDT, CDR2 YNNKEL (reference sequence). The V gene lost 4 bases and the J gene lost 4 bases, with 10 bases spanning the gap. CDR3 residues: CASSRAGPTGELFF. The CDR3 DNA reads as TGTGCCAGCAGCCGTGCAGGCCCCACCGGGGAGCTGTTTTTT.

The chain carries TRBV19 and TRBJ2-1, with D possibly TRBD1 on 7 matching bases. Trimming took off 5 bases at V and 7 bases at J, with 15 bases between the two ends. The CDR3 sequence is 14 residues long. The germline V gene has CDR1 LNHDA and CDR2 SQIVND (reference sequence). The CDR3 DNA reads as TGTGCCAGTAGTCTAAGTCCAGGGGGGAATGAGCAGTTCTTC. Encoded protein: CASSLSPGGNEQFF.

This clonotype was detected ten times or more. This rearrangement joins TRBV12-3 or TRBV12-4 to TRBJ2-7; 11 nucleotides line up with TRBD1. J was trimmed by 7 bases and V by 6 bases; bases with no gene match: 8. This CDR3 contains 14 residues. The DNA for the CDR3 is TGTGCCAGCAGCATGGGACAGGGGGTTGATGAGCAGTACTTC. This translates into CASSMGQGVDEQYF.

The table lists this clonotype with many counts. The gene calls are TRBV5-6 and TRBJ2-3; 10 bases fit TRBD2. The germline V gene encodes CDR1 SGHDT and CDR2 YYEEEE. CDR3 size: 20 residues. V shed 0 bases, J shed 3 bases, and the junction held 16 bases outside the gene matches. CDR3 region: CASSLAWLAGDSTKTDTQYF. CDR3 DNA: TGTGCCAGCAGCTTGGCATGGCTAGCGGGAGATTCGACGAAAACAGATACGCAGTATTTT.

In its sample, this clonotype was seen many times. J is TRBJ2-2 and V is TRBV28; D might be TRBD1 (5 bases). CDR3 length equals 15 residues. Trimming took 6 bases from V and 2 from J, leaving 13 bases between them. Germline-derived CDR1 and CDR2 are MDHEN and SYDVKM. CDR3 loop: CASSPAGQNTGELFF. As DNA, the CDR3 is TGTGCCAGCAGCCCAGCTGGACAAAACACCGGGGAGCTGTTTTTT.